This T cell receptor (beta chain) emerged from a study of vaccination effects on CD4 cells after COVID-19. General study results and limits: Small numbers of convalescent patients limited the study. It also lacked early post-infection timepoints.

The CDR3 is made up of 17 amino acids. The junction had 13 bases not matched to a gene; V was cut back by 0 bases and J by 7 bases. From germline, CDR1 is MNHEY and CDR2 SMNVEV (reference sequence). A note on this clone: Its antigen is unknown.

Ahead of sequencing, the ViraFEST assay grew antigen-specific CD4+ T cells using viral peptide pools. Upon completion of about 10 days in culture, CD4+ T cells were isolated. Previously uninfected by SARS-CoV-2, the vaccine recipients also showed negative nucleocapsid antibodies. Some clones are missing from TCRdb's copy, which holds only in-frame ones; the method was immunoSEQ multiplex PCR. The data contain roughly 67,000 clones, about four fifths of them seen just once; the ten biggest clones take up roughly a tenth. The chain combines TRBV27 with TRBJ2-5; 8 bases are shared with TRBD2. This specimen consisted of CD4+ T cells from PBMCs cultured with SARS-CoV-2 spike peptides, obtained before COVID-19 vaccination. The clonotype comes from a human donor who received a COVID-19 vaccine. The CDR3 reads CASSLSKVAGSLGTQYF. In nucleotides, the CDR3 is TGTGCCAGCAGTTTATCGAAGGTAGCGGGGTCGCTCGGGACCCAGTACTTC.